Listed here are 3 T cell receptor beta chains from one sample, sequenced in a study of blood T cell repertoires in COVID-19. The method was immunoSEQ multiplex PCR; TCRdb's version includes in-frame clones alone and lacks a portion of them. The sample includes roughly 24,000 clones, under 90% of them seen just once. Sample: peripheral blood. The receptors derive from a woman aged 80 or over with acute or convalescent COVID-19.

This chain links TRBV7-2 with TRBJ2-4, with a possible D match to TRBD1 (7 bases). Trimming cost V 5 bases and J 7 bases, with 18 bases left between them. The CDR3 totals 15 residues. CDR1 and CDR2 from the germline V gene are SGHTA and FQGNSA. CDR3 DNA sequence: TGTGCCAGCAGCCCACCGGCGGGACAGATGAACATTCAGTACTTC. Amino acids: CASSPPAGQMNIQYF.

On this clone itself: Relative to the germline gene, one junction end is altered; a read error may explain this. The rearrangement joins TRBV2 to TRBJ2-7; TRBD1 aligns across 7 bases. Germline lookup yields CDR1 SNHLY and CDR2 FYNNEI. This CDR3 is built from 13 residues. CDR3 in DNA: TGTGCCAGCAGCGAAGACAGGGTCTACGAGCAGTACTTC. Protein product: CASSEDRVYEQYF.

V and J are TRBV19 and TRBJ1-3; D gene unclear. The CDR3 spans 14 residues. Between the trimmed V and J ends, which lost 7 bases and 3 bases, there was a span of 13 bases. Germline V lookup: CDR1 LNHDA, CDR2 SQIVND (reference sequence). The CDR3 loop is CASMEFRGGNTIYF. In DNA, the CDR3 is TGTGCCAGTATGGAGTTCAGAGGTGGAAACACCATATATTTT.